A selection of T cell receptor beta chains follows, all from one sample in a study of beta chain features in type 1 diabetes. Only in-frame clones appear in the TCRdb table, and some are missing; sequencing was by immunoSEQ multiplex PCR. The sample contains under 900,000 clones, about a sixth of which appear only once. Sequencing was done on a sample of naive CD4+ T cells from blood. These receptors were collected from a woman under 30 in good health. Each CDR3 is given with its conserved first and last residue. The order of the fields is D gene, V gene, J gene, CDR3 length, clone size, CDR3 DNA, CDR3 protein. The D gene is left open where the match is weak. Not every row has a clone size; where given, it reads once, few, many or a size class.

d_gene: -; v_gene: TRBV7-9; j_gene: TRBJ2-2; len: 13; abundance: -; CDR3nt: TGTGCCAGCAGCTTACTGGACACCGGGGAGCTGTTTTTT; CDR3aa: CASSLLDTGELFF
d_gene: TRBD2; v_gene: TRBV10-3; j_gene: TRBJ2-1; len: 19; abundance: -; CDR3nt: TGTGCCATCAGTACTCCTAGACTAGCGGGAGTGTATGTCTACAATGAGCAGTTCTTC; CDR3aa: CAISTPRLAGVYVYNEQFF
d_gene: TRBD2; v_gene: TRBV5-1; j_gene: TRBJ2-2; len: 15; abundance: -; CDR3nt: TGCGCCAGCATCGGCGGGGGGTCGAACACCGGGGAGCTGTTTTTT; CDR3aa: CASIGGGSNTGELFF
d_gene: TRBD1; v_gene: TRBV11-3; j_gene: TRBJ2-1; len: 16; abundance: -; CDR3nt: TGTGCCAGCAGCGCTCACCCGGGACAGGGCTACAATGAGCAGTTCTTC; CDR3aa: CASSAHPGQGYNEQFF
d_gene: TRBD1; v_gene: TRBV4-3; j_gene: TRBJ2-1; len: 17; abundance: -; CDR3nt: TGCGCCAGCAGCCAGACCCCCGGGACAGGGACCTACAATGAGCAGTTCTTC; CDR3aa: CASSQTPGTGTYNEQFF
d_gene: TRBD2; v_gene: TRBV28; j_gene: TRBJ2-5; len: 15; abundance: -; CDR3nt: TGTGCCAGCAGGAGTACGCGGGAGTTCCGGGGGACCCAGTACTTC; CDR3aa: CASRSTREFRGTQYF
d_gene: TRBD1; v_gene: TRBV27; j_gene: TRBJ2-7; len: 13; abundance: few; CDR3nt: TGTGCCAGCAGGTCGTCAGGGGGAAGCGAGCAGTACTTC; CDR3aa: CASRSSGGSEQYF
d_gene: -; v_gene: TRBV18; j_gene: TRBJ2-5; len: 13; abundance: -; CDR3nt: TGTGCCAGCTCAGACGGAGACCAAGAGACCCAGTACTTC; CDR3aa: CASSDGDQETQYF
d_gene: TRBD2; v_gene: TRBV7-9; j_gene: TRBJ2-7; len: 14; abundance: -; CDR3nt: TGTGCCAGCAGCGGTAGCGGGATCTCCTACGAGCAGTACTTC; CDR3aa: CASSGSGISYEQYF
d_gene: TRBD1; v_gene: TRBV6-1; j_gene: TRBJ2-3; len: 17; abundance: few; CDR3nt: TGTGCCAGCAGTGAACGGGATTCGGGGACAGGGAAAGTTACGCAGTATTTT; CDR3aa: CASSERDSGTGKVTQYF